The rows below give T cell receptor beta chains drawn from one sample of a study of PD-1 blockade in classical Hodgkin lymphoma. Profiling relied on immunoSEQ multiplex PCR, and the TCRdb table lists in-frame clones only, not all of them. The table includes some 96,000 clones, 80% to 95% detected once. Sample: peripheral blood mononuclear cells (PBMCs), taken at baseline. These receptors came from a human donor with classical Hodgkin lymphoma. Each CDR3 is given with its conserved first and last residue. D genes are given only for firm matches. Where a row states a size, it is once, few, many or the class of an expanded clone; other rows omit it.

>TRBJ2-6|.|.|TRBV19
TGTGCCAGTAGTTGGACCTCTGGGGCCAACGTCCTGACTTTC
CASSWTSGANVLTF
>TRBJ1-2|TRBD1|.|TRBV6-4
TGTGCCAGCAGTGACAGTGGGACAGGGAACTATGGCTACACCTTC
CASSDSGTGNYGYTF
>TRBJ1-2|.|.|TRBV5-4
TGTGCCAGCAGCTTGGAAGGCCTCCCCTATGGCTACACCTTC
CASSLEGLPYGYTF
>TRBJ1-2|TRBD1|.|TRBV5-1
TGCGCCAGCAGCACAGGACAGGGGGGAAATTATGGCTACACCTTC
CASSTGQGGNYGYTF
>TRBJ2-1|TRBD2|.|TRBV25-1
TGTGCCAGCAGTGAGTCCTCCGGACTAGCGGTTCACTACAATGAGCAGTTCTTC
CASSESSGLAVHYNEQFF
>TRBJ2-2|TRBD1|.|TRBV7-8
TGTGCCAGCAGCTCGACTTGGACAGGGGCGAACACCGGGGAGCTGTTTTTT
CASSSTWTGANTGELFF
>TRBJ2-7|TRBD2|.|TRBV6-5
TGTGCCAGCAGTTACTCACGGGGGGGGACCTACGAGCAGTACTTC
CASSYSRGGTYEQYF
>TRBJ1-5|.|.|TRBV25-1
TGTGCCAGCAGCCTCACAGGGAACCATCAGCCCCAGCATTTT
CASSLTGNHQPQHF
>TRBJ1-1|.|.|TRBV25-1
TGTGCCAGCAGTCAGGGGATCCGAGGCACTGAAGCTTTCTTT
CASSQGIRGTEAFF
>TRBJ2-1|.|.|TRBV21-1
TGTGCCAGCAGCAAAATCTCGGGGACTAGCTGGAGCTCCTACAATGAGCAGTTCTTC
CASSKISGTSWSSYNEQFF
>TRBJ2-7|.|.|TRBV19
TGTGCCAGTAGCAGATTGAGGGACGAGCAGTACTTC
CASSRLRDEQYF
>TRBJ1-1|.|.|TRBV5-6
TGTGCCAGCAGCGTGGGTGCAGGTCCTAAAGCTTTCTTT
CASSVGAGPKAFF
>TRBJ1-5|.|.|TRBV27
TGTGCCAGCAGTGAAATACAGGGAACAGGTCAGCCCCAGCATTTT
CASSEIQGTGQPQHF
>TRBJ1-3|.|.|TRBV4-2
TGTGCCAGCAGCCAAGATGGACGTTCCTCTGGAAACACCATATATTTT
CASSQDGRSSGNTIYF
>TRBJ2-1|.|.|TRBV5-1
TGCGCCAGCCGGGATCACCTAGGGGCGATACAGCAGTTCTTC
CASRDHLGAIQQFF
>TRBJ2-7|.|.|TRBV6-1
TGTGCCAGCAGGCATACCGGGTCCGCCTACGAGCAGTACTTC
CASRHTGSAYEQYF
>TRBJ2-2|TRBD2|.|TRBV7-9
TGTGCCAGCAGCTCCGACACTAGCGGCGGGGAGCTGTTTTTT
CASSSDTSGGELFF
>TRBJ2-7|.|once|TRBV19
TGTGCCAGTAGTAGTACCGGACAGCTCTATTCCTACGAGCAGTACTTC
CASSSTGQLYSYEQYF
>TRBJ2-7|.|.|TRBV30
TGTGCCTGGAGTGTAATGTACGAGCAGTACTTC
CAWSVMYEQYF
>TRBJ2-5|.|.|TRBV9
TGTGCCAGCAGCGTAGGTCCAGGGGAAGAGACCCAGTACTTC
CASSVGPGEETQYF
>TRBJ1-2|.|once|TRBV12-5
TGTGCTAGTGGTTTGGTACAGGGCTATGGCTACACCTTC
CASGLVQGYGYTF
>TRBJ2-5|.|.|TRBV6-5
TGTGCCAGCAGTTACTCGACCGGGTCATGGTACTTC
CASSYSTGSWYF
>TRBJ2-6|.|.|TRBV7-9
TGTGCCAGCAGCTTAGCCCGTCATTCAGGGTGGGCTGGGGCCAACGTCCTGACTTTC
CASSLARHSGWAGANVLTF
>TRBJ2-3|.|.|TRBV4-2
TGTGCCAGCAGCCAAACTCACACAGATACGCAGTATTTT
CASSQTHTDTQYF
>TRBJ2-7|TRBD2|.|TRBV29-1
TGCAGCGTAGCGGGAGCGCGCGAGCAGTACTTC
CSVAGAREQYF
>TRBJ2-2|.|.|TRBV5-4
TGTGCCAGCAGCTTTGAGAACACCGGGGAGCTGTTTTTT
CASSFENTGELFF
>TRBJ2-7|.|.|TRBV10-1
TGCGCCACCAGCTATTCGGGCAGCTCCTACGAGCAGTACTTC
CATSYSGSSYEQYF
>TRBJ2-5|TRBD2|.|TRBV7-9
TGTGCCAGCAGCTCCAGGGCGAGCGGGGGCCAAGAGACCCAGTACTTC
CASSSRASGGQETQYF
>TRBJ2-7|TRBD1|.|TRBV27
TGTGCCAGCAGTGCGACAGGGAAGTACTACGAGCAGTACTTC
CASSATGKYYEQYF
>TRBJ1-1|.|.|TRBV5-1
TGCGCCAGCAGCGCGGCGGTTCGGTGGTCGAACACTGAAGCTTTCTTT
CASSAAVRWSNTEAFF
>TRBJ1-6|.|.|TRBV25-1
TGTGCCAGCAGAAGCCAGGGAAATAATTCACCCCTCCACTTT
CASRSQGNNSPLHF
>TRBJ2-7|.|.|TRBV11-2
TGTGCCAGCAGCTCATCCGCGGGAAGTCACTACGAGCAGTACTTC
CASSSSAGSHYEQYF
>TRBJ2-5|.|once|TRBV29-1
TGCAGCGCCGGGACACCTCAAGAGACCCAGTACTTC
CSAGTPQETQYF
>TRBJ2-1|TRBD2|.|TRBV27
TGTGCCAGCAGTTTTGGGGGGGGAGCGTCCTCCTACAATGAGCAGTTCTTC
CASSFGGGASSYNEQFF
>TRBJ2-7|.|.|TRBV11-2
TGTGCCAGCAGCTTAGGAGGTTCGGGTAACGAGCAGTACTTC
CASSLGGSGNEQYF
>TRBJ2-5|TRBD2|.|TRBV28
TGTGCCAGCAGACCTAAGGTAGCGGGAGGTGGAGAGACCCAGTACTTC
CASRPKVAGGGETQYF
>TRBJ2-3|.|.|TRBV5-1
TGCGCCAGCAGCTTGCATAGCCCGCCTAGCACAGATACGCAGTATTTT
CASSLHSPPSTDTQYF
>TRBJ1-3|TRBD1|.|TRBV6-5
TGTGCCAGCAGTTTGACAGGGTTCTCTGGAAACACCATATATTTT
CASSLTGFSGNTIYF
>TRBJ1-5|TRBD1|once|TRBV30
TGTGCCTGGGGGCCCCGGACAGGGGGCTCCAATCAGCCCCAGCATTTT
CAWGPRTGGSNQPQHF
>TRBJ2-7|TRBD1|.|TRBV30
TGTGCCTTGGAGGACAGGCACAGCTCCTACGAGCAGTACTTC
CALEDRHSSYEQYF
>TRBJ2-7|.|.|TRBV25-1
TGTGCCAGCAATTCCCCCTACGAGCAGTACTTC
CASNSPYEQYF
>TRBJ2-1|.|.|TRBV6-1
TGTGCCAGCACCACGGGACCCTACAATGAGCAGTTCTTC
CASTTGPYNEQFF
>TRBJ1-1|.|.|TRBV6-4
TGTGCCAGCAGACCTCAGGGACAGAACACTGAAGCTTTCTTT
CASRPQGQNTEAFF
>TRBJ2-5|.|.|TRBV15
TGTGCCACCAGCAGAGGCCCTAGCCAAGAGACCCAGTACTTC
CATSRGPSQETQYF
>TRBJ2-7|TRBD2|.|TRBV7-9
TGTGCCAGCAGCTTAGCGGCGGGAGGGCCTGACGAGCAGTACTTC
CASSLAAGGPDEQYF